The sequence of this T cell receptor beta chain was determined in a study of T cell repertoires in cytomegalovirus infection. Study background: Public TCR beta signature analysis indicated the presence of both CMV infection and matching HLA type. Points from the study as a whole: Pooled public TCR beta family frequency picked out CMV carriers with the relevant HLA. Dominating the ex vivo response were TCR beta clonotypes that were CMV-specific and HLA-C-restricted.

TCRdb re-analysed the reads in MiXCR, keeping a single row per CDR3 protein. This table has 450,000 to 600,000 distinct CDR3 sequences, around 35% appearing once. A remark on this clonotype: Its antigen is not identified.

This sequence was found in a human donor in good health (CMV status not recorded). Some clones in this sample may be carry-over from other donors' samples. The source material was cultured PBMCs, sampled from culture after CMV antigen stimulation.

CDR3 amino acids: CASSLNTGGLATNEKLFF. CDR3 in DNA: TGTGCCAGCAGCTTAAACACAGGGGGCCTGGCAACTAATGAAAAACTGTTTTTT. The rearrangement joins TRBV7-2 to TRBJ1-4, with TRBD1 matching 9 bases. Germline CDR1 and CDR2: SGHTA and FQGNSA. The CDR3 runs to 18 residues. V gave up 2 bases and J gave up 0 bases; unmatched junction bases: 7.